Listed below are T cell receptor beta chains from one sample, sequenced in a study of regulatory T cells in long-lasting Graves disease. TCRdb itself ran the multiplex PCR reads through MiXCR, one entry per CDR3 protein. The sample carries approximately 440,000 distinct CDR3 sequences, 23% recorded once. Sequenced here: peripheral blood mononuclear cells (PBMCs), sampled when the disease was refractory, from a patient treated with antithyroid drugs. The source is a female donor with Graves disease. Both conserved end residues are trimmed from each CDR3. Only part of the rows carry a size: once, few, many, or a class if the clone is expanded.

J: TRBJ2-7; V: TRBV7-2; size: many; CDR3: ASSRRLAGGHEQY
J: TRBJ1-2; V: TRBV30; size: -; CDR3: AWTRDKDYGYT
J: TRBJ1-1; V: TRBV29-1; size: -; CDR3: SVEGTATEAS
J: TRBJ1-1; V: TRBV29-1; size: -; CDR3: SVESLQREAF
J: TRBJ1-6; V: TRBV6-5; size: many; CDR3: ASSYATGVRSPLH
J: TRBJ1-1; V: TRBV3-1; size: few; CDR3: ASSQQGGGEAF
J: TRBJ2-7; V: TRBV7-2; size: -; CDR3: ASSSAGHSAAYEQY
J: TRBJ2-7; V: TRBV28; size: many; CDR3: ASSFEGPRLEQY
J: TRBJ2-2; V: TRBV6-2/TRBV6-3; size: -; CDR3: ASSRPSGDTGELF
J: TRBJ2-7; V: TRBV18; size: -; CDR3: ASSPRLETYEQY
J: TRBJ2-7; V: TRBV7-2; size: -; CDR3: ASSLGGGTSYEQY
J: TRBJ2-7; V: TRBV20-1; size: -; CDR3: SATDSSYEQY
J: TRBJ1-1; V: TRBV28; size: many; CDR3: ASSLRDRVNTEAF
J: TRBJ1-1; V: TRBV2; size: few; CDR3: ARGLGAEAF
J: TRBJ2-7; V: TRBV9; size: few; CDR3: ASSVGFEGGSREQY
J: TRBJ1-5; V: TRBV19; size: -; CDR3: ASSIRGLGNQPQH
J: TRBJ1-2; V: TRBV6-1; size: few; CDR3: ASLNQQGINGYT
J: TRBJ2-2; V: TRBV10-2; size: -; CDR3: ASSYTGQANTGELF
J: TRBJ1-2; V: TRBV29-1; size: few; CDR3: SAKFIYGYT
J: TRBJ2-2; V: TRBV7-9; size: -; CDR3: ASSFIGTSGSHGELF
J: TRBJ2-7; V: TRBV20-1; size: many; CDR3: SASRTGFIYEQY
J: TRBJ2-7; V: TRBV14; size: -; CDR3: ASSPWGVYEQY
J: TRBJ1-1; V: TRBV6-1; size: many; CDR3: ASSGSGTGGMNTEAF
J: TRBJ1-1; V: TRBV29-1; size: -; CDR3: SVEYLGDRGSWDTEAF
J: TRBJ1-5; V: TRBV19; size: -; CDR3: ASSSLRQDSNQPQH
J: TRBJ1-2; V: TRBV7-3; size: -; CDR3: ASSSGGVNPIT
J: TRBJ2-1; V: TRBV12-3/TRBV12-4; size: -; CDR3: ASRSLADHNEQF
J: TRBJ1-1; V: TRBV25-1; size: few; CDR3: ASSDDPQRTEAF
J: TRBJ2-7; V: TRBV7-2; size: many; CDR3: ASSSIRTGSSYEQY
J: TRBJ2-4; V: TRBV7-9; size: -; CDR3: ASSFGTHGDIQY
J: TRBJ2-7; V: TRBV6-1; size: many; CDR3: ASNINRDVQY
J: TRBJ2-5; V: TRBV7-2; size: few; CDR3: ASSIALAGVYEETQY
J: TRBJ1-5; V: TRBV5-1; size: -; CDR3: ASSLAAGLQPQH
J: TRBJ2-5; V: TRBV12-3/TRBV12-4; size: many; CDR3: ASSGNYGTLQETQY
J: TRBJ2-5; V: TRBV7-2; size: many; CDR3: ASSFGSQETQY
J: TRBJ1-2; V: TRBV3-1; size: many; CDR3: ASIGSLGYT
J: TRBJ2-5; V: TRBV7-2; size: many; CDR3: ASSLRLEEAQY
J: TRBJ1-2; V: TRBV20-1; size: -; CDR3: SPSWGGSDYGYT
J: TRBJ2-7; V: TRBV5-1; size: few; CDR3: ASTDRGYEQY
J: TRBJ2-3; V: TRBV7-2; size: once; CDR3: ASSFVVALSTDTQY
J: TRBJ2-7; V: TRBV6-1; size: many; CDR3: ASREPGRRYEQY
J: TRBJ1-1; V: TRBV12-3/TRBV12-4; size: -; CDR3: ASTPQSLGSTEAF
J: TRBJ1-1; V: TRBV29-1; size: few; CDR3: SVAPGGWNTEAF
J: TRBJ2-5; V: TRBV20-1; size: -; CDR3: SARDAGVYQETQY
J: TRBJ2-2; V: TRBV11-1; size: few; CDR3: ASSLLQGSVRSGELF
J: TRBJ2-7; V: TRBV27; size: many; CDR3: ASSLRTETSYEQY
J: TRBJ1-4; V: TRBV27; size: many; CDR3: ASSLYPLGGEKLF
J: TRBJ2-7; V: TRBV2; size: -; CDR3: ASSEGQVKSNEQY
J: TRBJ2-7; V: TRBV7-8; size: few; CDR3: ASSFSTSGRSYEQY
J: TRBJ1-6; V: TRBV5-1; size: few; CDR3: ASSWKTGDRSSYNSPLH
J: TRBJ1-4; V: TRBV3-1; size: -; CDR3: ASSHTASTNEKLF
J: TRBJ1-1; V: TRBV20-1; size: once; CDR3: SALRGTHGAF
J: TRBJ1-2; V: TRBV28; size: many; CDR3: ASSRGALHYGYT
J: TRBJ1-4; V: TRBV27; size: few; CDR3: ASSRRQGTNEKLF
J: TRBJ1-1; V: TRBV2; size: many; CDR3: ASRPQMRSPEAF